Listed below are T cell receptor beta chains from one sample, sequenced in a study of CD8 T cells in ankylosing spondylitis. TCRdb reprocessed the 5' RACE reads via MiXCR and lists one record per CDR3 protein. The sample shows 150,000 to 200,000 distinct CDR3 sequences, approximately 13% of them seen only once. Sequencing input: blood, either unsorted or a sorted T cell fraction (not recorded which). All receptors come from a female donor with ankylosing spondylitis or in good health (not recorded which). Each CDR3 is given with its conserved first and last residue.

>TRBJ2-1|TRBV24-1
CATRGLPGLTEDEQFF
>TRBJ2-3|TRBV5-5
CASSLTGGVTDTQYF
>TRBJ2-2|TRBV6-6
CASQGPGELFF
>TRBJ1-1|TRBV20-1
CSALGSGFAEAFF
>TRBJ2-2|TRBV12-3/TRBV12-4
CASSPRQGGTGELFF
>TRBJ2-7|TRBV5-1
CASSFVSGSYEQYF
>TRBJ2-1|TRBV24-1
CATSDSGLAGAYNEQFF
>TRBJ2-7|TRBV7-9
CASSRLLTGVQQYF
>TRBJ1-2|TRBV6-2/TRBV6-3
CASSYSAGLSTF
>TRBJ2-1|TRBV6-1
CAGTPLAEYNEQFF
>TRBJ1-1|TRBV20-1
CSGNQGANTEAFF
>TRBJ1-1|TRBV3-1
CASSQRPNGHLNTEAFF
>TRBJ1-5|TRBV20-1
CSARNGGDQPQHF
>TRBJ2-7|TRBV12-3/TRBV12-4
CASSIPALASYEQYF
>TRBJ2-7|TRBV11-2
CASSLGLALTYEQYF
>TRBJ2-1|TRBV7-2
CATQMEGYSYNEQFF
>TRBJ2-1|TRBV20-1
CSAHPLAGHEQFF
>TRBJ2-5|TRBV19
CASRRTGAGKLGTQYF
>TRBJ2-7|TRBV28
CASSSPGLAEYEQYF
>TRBJ2-1|TRBV9
CASSPLLAGATNEQFF
>TRBJ1-5|TRBV20-1
CSARARGSNQPQHF
>TRBJ2-1|TRBV11-2
CASSLGSLASGEQFF
>TRBJ2-1|TRBV24-1
CATRSNRGDFNEQFF
>TRBJ1-2|TRBV5-1
CASSSYRGPDRLLYGYTF
>TRBJ1-3|TRBV29-1
CSVEDQGASGNTIYF
>TRBJ1-1|TRBV6-2/TRBV6-3
CASSYPRLEAFF
>TRBJ2-5|TRBV7-2
CASSLERRRETQYF
>TRBJ2-1|TRBV20-1
CSAYGPESYNEQFF
>TRBJ2-1|TRBV7-3
CASSLLGAEQFF
>TRBJ2-7|TRBV11-2
CASSLSRDRAFEQYF
>TRBJ2-3|TRBV7-8
CASSLYAGAGDTQYF